The 26 T cell receptor beta chains reported below all come from one sample, sequenced in a study of T cell responses to AZD1222 COVID-19 vaccine (dated by TCRdb to about 2021). The method was the immunoSEQ multiplex PCR assay. TCRdb holds this immuneACCESS table with in-frame rearrangements only. Some clones are missing; in checked studies, unresolved V genes explain under half, and the rest has no known cause. The sample profile shows about 110,000 clones; about 91% of them were found once. The ten largest clonotypes hold about two fifths of the sample. The time point label on this specimen signifies: about 28 days (+/-7) after the second vaccine dose. The sample consisted of peripheral blood, taken 28 days after the second AZD1222 dose. These receptors were taken from an adult who received the AZD1222 COVID-19 vaccine.

V and J are TRBV11-2 and TRBJ2-7, with 11 positions matching TRBD1. The J segment lost 7 bases and the V segment lost 4 bases, leaving 6 bases of the junction unmatched. CDR3 length: 14 amino acids. From germline, CDR1 is SGHAT and CDR2 FQNNGV. CDR3 region: CASSSWTGGEEQYF. The CDR3 coding sequence is TGTGCCAGCAGCTCCTGGACAGGGGGCGAGGAGCAGTACTTC.

The count of this clone is one. The chain uses TRBV3-1 (or the pseudogene TRBV3-2) and TRBJ2-7, with 7 positions matching TRBD1. Losses at the gene ends were 4 bases for V and 3 bases for J; bases not matched to a gene: 15. Germline lookup yields CDR1 LGHDT and CDR2 YNNKEL (reference sequence). CDR3 length: 17 amino acids. The CDR3 spells CASSPMLGQGVSYEQYF. The CDR3 bases are TGTGCCAGCAGCCCTATGTTAGGGCAGGGGGTTAGCTACGAGCAGTACTTC.

This chain connects TRBV15 to TRBJ1-6, with D possibly being TRBD1 (5 bases). The CDR3 totals 15 residues. V shed 0 bases and J shed 7 bases, with 10 bases lying between them. From germline, CDR1 is LNHNV and CDR2 YYDKDF (reference sequence). This CDR3 reads CATSRDQGGNSPLHF. Here the CDR3 DNA reads TGTGCCACCAGCAGAGATCAGGGTGGCAATTCACCCCTCCACTTT.

The sample holds one count of this clone. The chain combines TRBV4-1 with TRBJ2-2; possible D gene TRBD2, 6 bases. CDR1 and CDR2 from the germline V gene are MGHRA and YSYEKL. The CDR3 runs 16 residues. V lost 0 bases, J lost 1 base, and 9 bases lay in between. This CDR3 is CASSQEPSENTGELFF. The CDR3 coding sequence is TGCGCCAGCAGCCAAGAACCTAGCGAGAACACCGGGGAGCTGTTTTTT.

This chain joins TRBV6-6 and TRBJ1-3; D might be TRBD1 (6 bases). Between the trimmed V and J ends, which lost 3 bases and 0 bases, there was a span of 12 bases. Germline CDR1 MNHNY, CDR2 SVGAGI (reference sequence). This CDR3 region has 16 residues. The CDR3: CASSYGGRTSGNTIYF. CDR3 sequence (DNA): TGTGCCAGCAGTTATGGGGGCCGTACCTCTGGAAACACCATATATTTT.

The chain links TRBV28 to TRBJ1-2; 9 bases agree with TRBD1. V was pared by 1 base and J by 4 bases, with 7 bases of the junction left unmatched. Germline CDR1 MDHEN, CDR2 SYDVKM. CDR3 length: 16 residues. This CDR3 reads CASSLSGTGTFYGYTF. CDR3 DNA sequence: TGTGCCAGCAGTTTATCCGGGACAGGGACCTTCTATGGCTACACCTTC.

The J gene is TRBJ1-2, the V gene TRBV14; D gene unclear. Trimming shortened V by 7 bases and J by 7 bases, and 16 bases separated the two germline ends. The CDR3 has 13 residues. Germline assignment: CDR1 SGHDN and CDR2 FVKESK. CDR3 DNA: TGTGCCAGCACCCTGGCCGGGTCTAGTGGCTACACCTTC. Translating it yields CASTLAGSSGYTF.

The CDR3 loop reads CASSATGSSGETQYF. The DNA of the CDR3 is TGTGCCAGCAGCGCCACCGGGTCCTCGGGAGAGACCCAGTACTTC. The chain couples TRBV7-6 to TRBJ2-5; D unclear. The ends were cut back, 5 bases at V and 4 bases at J, with 17 bases in the middle. The germline V gene has CDR1 SGHVS and CDR2 FNYEAQ. The CDR3 runs 15 residues.

A few counts support this clone. This chain links TRBV19 with TRBJ1-1, with TRBD1 identical over 7 bases. With V trimmed by 5 bases and J by 1 base, 13 bases remained unmatched. The CDR3 loop spans 17 amino acids. Germline V CDR1 and CDR2: LNHDA, SQIVND (reference sequence). In DNA form, the CDR3 reads TGTGCCAGTAGTCGCAGGGGGTTGGATCCACGGAACACTGAAGCTTTCTTT. This gives the protein CASSRRGLDPRNTEAFF.

V and J are TRBV6-5 and TRBJ2-1, with TRBD2 matching over 10 bases. J lost 2 bases, V lost 9 bases, and 4 bases had no gene match. CDR1 and CDR2 (germline): MNHEY, SVGAGI. This CDR3 spans 14 amino acids. The CDR3 DNA reads as TGTGCCAGTAGCGGGAGGACCCCCTACAATGAGCAGTTCTTC. Protein sequence: CASSGRTPYNEQFF.

The V and J genes are TRBV6-6 and TRBJ1-5; D call uncertain. V lost 0 bases to trimming and J lost 7 bases, with 4 bases between them. This CDR3 has 12 amino acids. Germline V gene lookup returns CDR1 MNHNY and CDR2 SVGAGI (reference sequence). The CDR3 sequence: CASSYSKQPQHF. Written as DNA, the CDR3 is TGTGCCAGCAGTTACTCGAAACAGCCCCAGCATTTT.

This chain links TRBV3-1 (or the pseudogene TRBV3-2) with TRBJ2-7; unclear D gene. Looked up from germline, CDR1 is LGHDT and CDR2 is YNNKEL (reference sequence). The CDR3 has 15 residues. V was shortened by 1 base and J by 7 bases, with 17 bases between the two germline ends. CDR3 sequence (DNA): TGTGCCAGCAGCCAAGGGGCCCTAACTTCTCGAGAGCAGTACTTC. It is translated as CASSQGALTSREQYF.

The J gene is TRBJ1-4, the V gene TRBV5-5; 8 nucleotides agree with TRBD1. This CDR3 is 14 amino acids long. Trimming cost V 4 bases and J 8 bases; bases outside gene matches: 7. Germline CDR1 SGHKS, CDR2 YYEKEE (reference sequence). CDR3 loop: CASSEQGGFEKLFF. For the CDR3, the DNA is TGTGCCAGCAGCGAACAGGGGGGGTTCGAAAAACTGTTTTTT.

The rearrangement joins TRBV7-2 to TRBJ2-7, with D perhaps assigned TRBD1 or TRBD2 (5 bases each). The ends were cut back, 2 bases at V and 5 bases at J, with 7 bases in the middle. Germline CDR1 and CDR2: SGHTA and FQGNSA. The CDR3 has 12 amino acids. This CDR3 is CASSLWGNEQYF. The CDR3 bases are TGTGCCAGCAGCTTATGGGGGAACGAGCAGTACTTC.

V and J are TRBV5-1 and TRBJ2-7; D is unresolved. The CDR3 runs to 12 residues. Germline assignment: CDR1 SGHRS and CDR2 YFSETQ. Trimming pared 4 bases from V and 0 bases from J, leaving 5 bases between. This CDR3 is CASSPDSYEQYF. The CDR3 DNA is TGCGCCAGCAGCCCGGACTCCTACGAGCAGTACTTC.

In its sample, this clone was seen once. V is TRBV27 and J is TRBJ1-4; TRBD1 matches 11 bases. This CDR3 has 15 amino acids. Looked up from germline, CDR1 is MNHEY and CDR2 is SMNVEV (reference sequence). V gave up 6 bases and J gave up 3 bases; unmatched junction bases: 3. CDR3 coding DNA: TGTGCCAGCAGAGGACAGGGGGCAGCTAATGAAAAACTGTTTTTT. This gives the protein CASRGQGAANEKLFF.

This chain links TRBV7-2 with TRBJ2-7, with D tentatively TRBD1 (6 bases). The CDR3 consists of 18 residues. V was pared by 0 bases and J by 3 bases, with 21 bases between. Germline CDR1 and CDR2: SGHTA and FQGNSA. Written as DNA, the CDR3 is TGTGCCAGCAGCTTAGCCCCGGGCGGAGTGGACAGAAACTACGAGCAGTACTTC. Translation: CASSLAPGGVDRNYEQYF.

The rearrangement joins TRBV9 to TRBJ2-2; the D gene is possibly TRBD1 (5 bases). The germline V gene encodes CDR1 SGDLS and CDR2 YYNGEE. V lost 5 bases and J lost 6, with 11 bases in between. The CDR3 loop spans 13 amino acids. CDR3 DNA: TGTGCCAGCAGTCAGGGCGCTTCCGGGGAGCTGTTTTTT. Translation gives CASSQGASGELFF.

The J gene is TRBJ1-2, the V gene TRBV5-1; D not certain. From germline, CDR1 is SGHRS and CDR2 YFSETQ. Trimming took 0 bases from V and 4 from J, leaving 10 bases between them. The CDR3 sequence is 14 residues long. The CDR3 sequence: CASSLVQVGYGYTF. The CDR3 bases are TGCGCCAGCAGCTTGGTGCAGGTCGGCTATGGCTACACCTTC.

This clone has a single count. The rearrangement joins TRBV28 to TRBJ1-6; D gene unclear. This CDR3 comprises 14 residues. The V and J ends lost 5 bases and 12 bases respectively, with 17 bases between them. Per the germline V gene, CDR1 is MDHEN and CDR2 is SYDVKM. The CDR3: CASSLTIESKPLHF. The CDR3 nucleotides are TGTGCCAGCAGTCTTACAATCGAGAGTAAACCCCTCCACTTT.

The rearrangement links TRBV7-9 to TRBJ1-5; D gene unclear. Trimming shortened V by 0 bases and J by 6 bases, and 3 bases separated the two germline ends. Germline V gene data show CDR1 as SEHNR and CDR2 as FQNEAQ (reference sequence). CDR3 length: 12 residues. Here the CDR3 reads CASSLALQPQHF. The CDR3 DNA follows: TGTGCCAGCAGCTTAGCGCTTCAGCCCCAGCATTTT.

The chain couples TRBV14 to TRBJ2-1, with D hard to call. CDR1 and CDR2 from the germline V gene are SGHDN and FVKESK. Trimming removed 4 bases at V and 14 bases at J, with 12 bases between. The CDR3 totals 11 residues. The DNA of the CDR3 is TGTGCCAGCAGCCTTCGCACTCGGGAGTTCTTC. Translating it yields CASSLRTREFF.

The rearrangement links TRBV24-1 to TRBJ2-5; no clear D gene. The CDR3 loop spans 13 amino acids. The V gene lost 9 bases and the J gene lost 2 bases, with 12 bases spanning the gap. The germline CDR1 and CDR2 sequences are KGHDR and SFDVKD. CDR3 sequence reads: CATSDGSQETQYF. CDR3 nucleotide sequence: TGTGCCACCTCTGATGGCAGTCAAGAGACCCAGTACTTC.

This clone was seen once. The chain recombines TRBV6-8 with TRBJ1-5; the D is unclear. The CDR3 has 15 amino acids. V lost 6 bases, J lost 0 bases, and 12 bases lay in between. Germline assignment: CDR1 MNHGY and CDR2 SAAAGT. This CDR3 reads CASRQTVNSNQPQHF. CDR3 DNA sequence: TGTGCCAGCAGGCAAACTGTCAATAGCAATCAGCCCCAGCATTTT.

The rearrangement joins TRBV5-5 to TRBJ1-6; D perhaps matches TRBD1 (6 bases). The germline V gene encodes CDR1 SGHKS and CDR2 YYEKEE (reference sequence). This CDR3 has 14 amino acids. Between the trimmed V and J ends, which lost 6 bases and 6 bases, there was a span of 13 bases. CDR3 protein: CASILGQSNSPLHF. CDR3 sequence (DNA): TGTGCCAGCATCCTTGGACAGTCTAATTCACCCCTCCACTTT.

The chain couples TRBV4-3 to TRBJ2-2; weak D call: TRBD1 (5 bases). CDR3 length equals 17 residues. V was pared by 0 bases and J by 0 bases, with 11 bases between. Germline V gives CDR1 LGHNA, CDR2 YSLEER. The CDR3 loop is CASSQDRAGSNTGELFF. In nucleotides, the CDR3 is TGCGCCAGCAGCCAAGATAGGGCAGGGTCGAACACCGGGGAGCTGTTTTTT.